Given below is one T cell receptor beta chain in context. With V trimmed by 5 bases and J by 6 bases, 16 bases remained unmatched. From germline, CDR1 is MRHNA and CDR2 SNTAGT. The CDR3 has 18 residues. These data are taken from a study of blood T cell repertoires in COVID-19. For the study at large: The origin of the acute and convalescent COVID-19 samples was the United States, Italy and Spain. In each case, the material was cDNA or gDNA derived from T cells, B-cell-depleted T cells, or PBMCs.

Per the authors' pipeline: Amplification of reference gene primers provided the estimated nucleated cell counts. Libraries were prepared by immunoSEQ multiplex PCR; TCRdb keeps only in-frame clonotypes and omits some of them. From that table come the V and J calls and clone size; the DNA was used to work out D and trimming. The table shows 300,000 to 350,000 clones, with about nine tenths occurring only once. V gene TRBV6-4 combines with J gene TRBJ2-3; TRBD2 matches at 11 bases. Material: peripheral blood. The TCR comes from a man younger than 35 with active or convalescent COVID-19. CDR3: CASSPPRSGGVGRDTQYF. The CDR3 bases are TGTGCCAGCAGTCCCCCACGTAGCGGGGGGGTGGGCCGGGATACGCAGTATTTT.